These T cell receptor beta chains were read from a single sample in a study of control samples from healthy donors and cancer patients. Some clones are missing from TCRdb's copy, which holds only in-frame ones; the method was immunoSEQ multiplex PCR. The table has some 200,000 clones, roughly 91% seen once. The sequencing input was blood. These receptors were taken from a woman aged 25 to 39 in good health. The CDR3 runs from the conserved cysteine through the conserved F or W. The order of the fields is CDR3 protein, J gene, V gene.

CASSQDTGGYGYTF,TRBJ1-2,TRBV3-1/TRBV3-2
CASSLGTGAHEQYF,TRBJ2-7,TRBV6-5
CASSLLGQGDFGANVLTF,TRBJ2-6,TRBV28
CASSPRDRVVTEAFF,TRBJ1-1,TRBV28
CASSGSAGGSGANVLTF,TRBJ2-6,TRBV7-3
CASSPRQGMNTEAFF,TRBJ1-1,TRBV7-9
CASSLAGQVNEKLFF,TRBJ1-4,TRBV11-3
CSVVEQGAGGYTF,TRBJ1-2,TRBV29-1
CATSDPGSASYNEQFF,TRBJ2-1,TRBV24-1
CASSHWTGSNEKLFF,TRBJ1-4,TRBV14
CASSPRQVEEQYF,TRBJ2-7,TRBV12-3/TRBV12-4
CAWSVSGQVAFF,TRBJ1-1,TRBV30
CASSQVGQDSGELFF,TRBJ2-2,TRBV4-3
CASSFTDTEAFF,TRBJ1-1,TRBV11-2
CASSITRTSGRANTQYF,TRBJ2-3,TRBV19
CASSRPGQGYEQYF,TRBJ2-7,TRBV6-5
CASSLSGGNTEAFF,TRBJ1-1,TRBV5-1
CATSRDRADTQYF,TRBJ2-3,TRBV15
CASNRNRGPNEKLFF,TRBJ1-4,TRBV2
CASSDRGSYNSPLHF,TRBJ1-6,TRBV2